This TCR beta chain is from a study of blood T cells in healthy people across ages. Study conclusions and caveats: Unsorted PBMCs ruled out conclusive naive versus antigen-experienced comparison.

This clonotype was detected a few times. Its antigen is not known. Looked up from germline, CDR1 is MGHRA and CDR2 is YSYEKL. Trimming cost V 4 bases and J 1 base, with 14 bases left between them. The CDR3 consists of 16 residues. Alongside a J-beta primer mix, a sample-barcoded 5' primer served in a second PCR lasting about 6 to 11 cycles. TCRdb re-analysed the 5' RACE reads in MiXCR, keeping a single row per CDR3 protein. The sample has roughly 2 million distinct CDR3 sequences, about 50% seen once. The TCR sequence derives from a woman between 35 and 50 years old in good health. The V call is TRBV4-1, the J call TRBJ1-5; D is possibly TRBD1 (6 bases). The sequenced sample consisted of blood. As DNA, the CDR3 is TGCGCCAGCAGCCCCCGGGACACGCAGAGCAATCAGCCCCAGCATTTT. Translated, it gives CASSPRDTQSNQPQHF.